A single sample is the source of the 10 T cell receptor beta chains below, sequenced in a study of blood T cells in healthy people across ages. Next came a second PCR, run for roughly 6 to 11 cycles, which used a sample-barcoded 5' primer along with a J-beta primer mix. TCRdb passed the 5' RACE reads through MiXCR, listing each CDR3 protein once. The table shows about 970,000 distinct CDR3 sequences, with roughly 47% occurring only once. Sequencing was performed on blood. The receptors originated from a woman aged 60-75 years in good health.

V and J are TRBV5-1 and TRBJ2-5; 7 nucleotides match TRBD2. Germline V gene sequence: CDR1 SGHRS, CDR2 YFSETQ. V gave up 6 bases and J gave up 4 bases; unmatched junction bases: 12. This CDR3 spans 15 amino acids. CDR3 nucleotides: TGCGCCAGCACGAAAGGGACTACATTTATAGAGACCCAGTACTTC. It yields the protein CASTKGTTFIETQYF.

Worth noting for this clonotype: Mismatch with germline at one junction end may stem from a read error. V is TRBV7-2 and J is TRBJ2-5; TRBD2 might be the D (6 bases). From germline, CDR1 is SGHTA and CDR2 FQGNSA. The CDR3 runs to 14 residues. The CDR3 region is CAGSWRDFQETQYF. In nucleotides, the CDR3 is TGTGCCGGCAGCTGGCGGGATTTCCAAGAGACCCAGTACTTC.

This clonotype occurred a few times. This chain connects TRBV3-1 to TRBJ1-2; the D is unclear. The CDR3 has 12 amino acids. V lost 3 bases and J lost 6, with 8 bases in between. Per the germline V gene, CDR1 is LGHDT and CDR2 is YNNKEL (reference sequence). The chain's CDR3 is CASSQAGHGYTF. CDR3 DNA sequence: TGTGCCAGCAGCCAGGCGGGCCATGGCTACACCTTC.

This clonotype was picked up one time. The chain employs TRBV7-6 and TRBJ2-1, with D possibly being TRBD2 (5 bases). The CDR3 is made up of 16 amino acids. V was trimmed by 3 bases and J by 6 bases, leaving 18 bases between them. The germline V gene has CDR1 SGHVS and CDR2 FNYEAQ. CDR3 loop: CASSFSIGEGVNEQFF. CDR3 bases: TGTGCCAGCAGCTTTTCGATCGGTGAGGGAGTCAATGAGCAGTTCTTC.

This chain joins TRBV7-8 and TRBJ2-7, with D tentatively TRBD1 or TRBD2 (6 bases each). V was clipped by 1 base and J by 2 bases, with 12 bases between them. The CDR3 consists of 15 residues. Germline loops: CDR1 SGHVS, CDR2 FQNEAQ. The CDR3 spells CASSLGRGEPYEQYF. CDR3 in DNA: TGTGCCAGCAGCTTAGGAAGGGGGGAGCCCTACGAGCAGTACTTC.

This clonotype showed up just a few times. The chain couples TRBV12-3 or TRBV12-4 to TRBJ2-3, with D possibly matching TRBD2 (6 bases). This CDR3 region has 14 residues. V gave up 6 bases and J gave up 2 bases, with 12 bases separating them. The CDR3 bases are TGTGCCAGCAGCACCGGGACTCCCACAGATACGCAGTATTTT. Its protein product is CASSTGTPTDTQYF.

V gene TRBV12-3 or TRBV12-4 combines with J gene TRBJ2-7; TRBD2 aligns across 8 bases. This CDR3 is 14 amino acids long. V shed 9 bases, J shed 10 bases, and the junction held 17 bases outside the gene matches. The CDR3 protein is CASVRAGGFIEQYF. The CDR3 region has the DNA TGTGCCAGTGTACGGGCGGGAGGCTTTATCGAACAGTACTTC.

This sequence joins TRBV7-3 and TRBJ2-5, with D hard to call. The CDR3 has 14 amino acids. The V end lost 5 bases, the J end lost 4 bases, and 14 bases lay between the germline ends. Germline assignment: CDR1 SGHTA and CDR2 FQGTGA. The CDR3 bases are TGTGCCAGCAGCCCGACTCAAAGTGGAGAGACCCAGTACTTC. Translation gives CASSPTQSGETQYF.

V gene TRBV2 combines with J gene TRBJ2-5, with D possibly being TRBD1 (5 bases). The J call could be wrong; TRBJ2-7 is a better fit for the DNA end. Germline-derived CDR1 and CDR2 are SNHLY and FYNNEI. The CDR3 sequence is 13 residues long. CDR3 sequence (DNA): TGTGCCAGCAGTGAGGACAACAACTACGAGCAGTACTTC. Protein sequence: CASSEDNNYEQYF.

This chain links TRBV12-5 with TRBJ2-7; no clear D gene. The V and J ends lost 4 bases and 2 bases respectively, with 3 bases between them. CDR1 is LGHNT, CDR2 FRNRAP, per germline. CDR3 length: 11 amino acids. CDR3 DNA: TGTGCTAGTGGTTCTACCTACGAGCAGTACTTC. This gives the protein CASGSTYEQYF.